The 16 T cell receptor beta chains below were found in one sample sequenced in a study of blood T cell repertoires in COVID-19. Clones were read by immunoSEQ multiplex PCR, and TCRdb kept only the in-frame ones, dropping some. The table includes approximately 190,000 clones, 85% to 90% detected once. The sequenced sample was peripheral blood. These receptors were collected from an elderly man with acute or convalescent COVID-19.

This chain joins TRBV4-2 and TRBJ2-7, with a weak D call TRBD1 (6 bases). V gave up 0 bases and J gave up 2 bases, with 11 bases separating them. CDR3 length: 15 residues. The germline V gene encodes CDR1 LGHNA and CDR2 YNFKEQ. The CDR3 sequence: CASSQDTQGTYEQYF. CDR3 DNA: TGTGCCAGCAGCCAAGATACGCAGGGGACCTACGAGCAGTACTTC.

The chain combines TRBV27 with TRBJ2-1, with D hard to call. The germline V gene has CDR1 MNHEY and CDR2 SMNVEV (reference sequence). The CDR3 consists of 11 residues. The V and J ends lost 5 bases and 9 bases respectively, with 8 bases between them. The DNA for the CDR3 is TGTGCCAGCAGTGGCGGTGGTGAGCAGTTCTTC. This sequence encodes CASSGGGEQFF.

The rearrangement uses TRBV2 and TRBJ1-2, with a weak D call TRBD1 (5 bases). The CDR3 sequence is 14 residues long. In germline, CDR1 is SNHLY, CDR2 FYNNEI. V was clipped by 4 bases and J by 4 bases, with 13 bases between them. The CDR3 DNA sequence: TGTGCCAGCAGTGGGGTTTCAGGGTCCTATGGCTACACCTTC. It specifies CASSGVSGSYGYTF.

The genes are TRBV9 and TRBJ2-1; 9 nucleotides agree with TRBD1. V lost 2 bases to trimming and J lost 0 bases; unmatched junction nucleotides: 3. The CDR3 is 16 amino acids. Germline V gives CDR1 SGDLS, CDR2 YYNGEE. This chain's CDR3 is CASSVRDRDSYNEQFF. The CDR3 DNA is TGTGCCAGCAGCGTCCGGGACAGGGACTCCTACAATGAGCAGTTCTTC.

This chain connects TRBV4-1 to TRBJ2-1; 7 positions match TRBD2. The CDR3 has 13 residues. Germline values: CDR1 MGHRA, CDR2 YSYEKL. V lost 0 bases, J lost 15 bases, and 8 bases stayed unmatched. CDR3 in DNA: TGCGCCAGCAGCCAAGATTTGGCGGGAGTTCCGTTCTTC. Its protein product is CASSQDLAGVPFF.

The chain couples TRBV3-1 (or the pseudogene TRBV3-2) to TRBJ2-1; 14 bases line up with TRBD2. Germline CDR1 reads LGHDT; CDR2 reads YNNKEL (reference sequence). This CDR3 has 17 residues. V was pared by 1 base and J by 9 bases, with 8 bases of the junction left unmatched. CDR3 loop: CASSQVPGTSGRGEQFF. In DNA, the CDR3 is TGTGCCAGCAGCCAAGTACCAGGGACTAGCGGGAGAGGTGAGCAGTTCTTC.

The V gene is TRBV6-2 or TRBV6-3, the J gene TRBJ2-1; D may be TRBD2 (5 bases). This CDR3 contains 15 residues. Looked up from germline, CDR1 is MNHEY and CDR2 is SVGEGT. The V gene lost 6 bases and the J gene lost 8 bases, with 20 bases spanning the gap. The CDR3 DNA reads TGTGCCAGCAGCCCGCGGGCGAGTTCAAGGGATGAGCAGTTCTTC. Translating gives CASSPRASSRDEQFF.

The chain employs TRBV28 and TRBJ1-5; D gene ambiguous. Germline CDR1 MDHEN, CDR2 SYDVKM. This CDR3 is built from 12 residues. Trimming removed 6 bases at V and 6 bases at J, with 9 bases between. In DNA form, the CDR3 reads TGTGCCAGCAGCTCTCCTCGTCAGCCCCAGCATTTT. Its protein product is CASSSPRQPQHF. The full variable domain, rest sourced from reference TRBV28 and TRBJ1-5, is DVKVTQSSRYLVKRTGEKVFLECVQDMDHENMFWYRQDPGLGLRLIYFSYDVKMKEKGDIPEGYSVSREKKERFSLILESASTNQTSMYLCASSSPRQPQHFGDGTRLSIL.

V is TRBV18 and J is TRBJ2-7; tentative D call: TRBD2 (6 bases). The CDR3 has 15 amino acids. The ends were cut back, 0 bases at V and 4 bases at J, with 13 bases in the middle. CDR1 and CDR2 (germline): KGHSH, LQKENI. In DNA, the CDR3 is TGTGCCAGCTCACCACCGGGGAGGTCAGGTTACGAGCAGTACTTC. This codes for CASSPPGRSGYEQYF. The whole variable domain, filled in from reference TRBV18 and TRBJ2-7, reads NAGVMQNPRHLVRRRGQEARLRCSPMKGHSHVYWYRQLPEEGLKFMVYLQKENIIDESGMPKERFSAEFPKEGPSILRIQQVVRGDSAAYFCASSPPGRSGYEQYFGPGTRLTVT.

The genes are TRBV2 and TRBJ2-1, with 10 bases lining up with TRBD1. The CDR3 runs 16 residues. Germline V gives CDR1 SNHLY, CDR2 FYNNEI. The V and J ends lost 7 bases and 6 bases, in that order; junction bases with no gene match: 12. The CDR3 coding sequence is TGTGCCAGCACCAAAGCCGGGACAGGGGTCAGCAATGAGCAGTTCTTC. This codes for CASTKAGTGVSNEQFF.

The V call is TRBV4-3, the J call TRBJ1-2, with 7 bases that match TRBD1. The germline V gene encodes CDR1 LGHNA and CDR2 YSLEER. There are 14 residues in the CDR3. The J segment lost 0 bases and the V segment lost 4 bases, leaving 2 bases of the junction unmatched. The CDR3 DNA reads TGCGCCAGCAGCCGCGGGACAGCTAACTATGGCTACACCTTC. Its protein product is CASSRGTANYGYTF.

The chain couples TRBV18 to TRBJ2-1; D gene uncertain. In germline, CDR1 is KGHSH, CDR2 LQKENI. With 0 bases removed from V and 5 bases from J, the gap between germline ends came to 8 bases. The CDR3 is 14 residues long. The CDR3 nucleotides read TGTGCCAGCTCACCACCATCGCGAAACAATGAGCAGTTCTTC. Its protein is CASSPPSRNNEQFF. The whole variable domain, remainder taken from reference TRBV18 and TRBJ2-1, is NAGVMQNPRHLVRRRGQEARLRCSPMKGHSHVYWYRQLPEEGLKFMVYLQKENIIDESGMPKERFSAEFPKEGPSILRIQQVVRGDSAAYFCASSPPSRNNEQFFGPGTRLTVL.

The sample holds a few counts of this clone. J is TRBJ2-1 and V is TRBV2; 13 nucleotides align to TRBD2. The CDR3 is 15 residues long. V lost 4 bases, J lost 3 bases, and 0 bases stayed unmatched. Germline loops: CDR1 SNHLY, CDR2 FYNNEI. In DNA, the CDR3 is TGTGCCAGCAGTGGGACTAGCGGGAGCTACAATGAGCAGTTCTTC. Its protein is CASSGTSGSYNEQFF.

This clone was picked up one time. V gene TRBV27 combines with J gene TRBJ1-2; D might be TRBD1 (6 bases). V lost 7 bases and J lost 5, with 14 bases in between. This CDR3 is 13 amino acids long. The V gene's germline CDR1 is MNHEY and CDR2 SMNVEV (reference sequence). CDR3 loop: CASKPDSLYGYTF. The CDR3 DNA reads TGTGCCAGCAAACCGGACAGCTTATATGGCTACACCTTC.

The chain employs TRBV18 and TRBJ1-1; TRBD1 matches at 11 bases. Germline V gene lookup returns CDR1 KGHSH and CDR2 LQKENI. There are 18 residues in the CDR3. J was trimmed by 1 base and V by 1 base; bases with no gene match: 8. The CDR3 region is CASSPRGQGAHSNTEAFF. For the CDR3, the DNA is TGTGCCAGCTCACCACGCGGACAGGGGGCTCATTCGAACACTGAAGCTTTCTTT.

The rearrangement joins TRBV25-1 to TRBJ2-7; the D gene is possibly TRBD2 (5 bases). The germline V gene encodes CDR1 MGHDK and CDR2 SYGVNS. The V end lost 2 bases, the J end lost 0 bases, and 8 bases lay between the germline ends. The CDR3 totals 14 residues. This CDR3 is CASSEAGFSYEQYF. CDR3 sequence (DNA): TGTGCCAGCAGTGAAGCGGGCTTCTCCTACGAGCAGTACTTC.